Listed here are 9 T cell receptor beta chains from one sample, sequenced in a study of neurological immune-mediated disorders (dated by TCRdb to the late 2010s). Libraries were prepared through 5' RACE. The run used an Illumina HiSeq 2500. The public reads were quality trimmed at Q25 with fastp and then assembled into clones with MiXCR by TCRdb, keeping productive beta chains. For every CDR3 protein sequence, its rows merge into one entry that carries the most common genes and DNA. Here the sample has about 92,000 distinct CDR3 sequences; roughly 3.5% occur a single time. Less than 3% of the sample is held by the ten biggest clonotypes. What was sequenced was PBMCs. All receptors come from a woman between 45 and 65 years old with multiple sclerosis.

This clonotype was seen repeatedly, ten times or more. This chain uses TRBV12-3 or TRBV12-4 with TRBJ2-7; 7 nucleotides line up with TRBD2. With V trimmed by 6 bases and J by 2 bases, 10 bases remained unmatched. The CDR3 is made up of 15 amino acids. The CDR3 coding sequence is TGTGCCAGCAGGATAGGGGACTACTCTACCTACGAGCAGTACTTC. Residues: CASRIGDYSTYEQYF.

There are many counts of this clonotype. The J gene is TRBJ2-4, the V gene TRBV15; D ambiguous. From germline, CDR1 is LNHNV and CDR2 YYDKDF (reference sequence). Trimming took off 5 bases at V and 1 base at J, with 12 bases between the two ends. The CDR3 runs 15 residues. CDR3 sequence: CATSSEEIAKNIQYF. The CDR3, as DNA: TGTGCCACCAGCTCAGAGGAAATCGCCAAAAACATTCAGTACTTC. The variable domain in full, completed from reference TRBV15 and TRBJ2-4, reads DAMVIQNPRYQVTQFGKPVTLSCSQTLNHNVMYWYQQKSSQAPKLLFHYYDKDFNNEADTPDNFQSRRPNTSFCFLDIRSPGLGDTAMYLCATSSEEIAKNIQYFGAGTRLSVL.

This clonotype was counted many times. This chain joins TRBV18 and TRBJ2-1, with a weak D call TRBD2 (7 bases). The CDR3 is 15 residues long. V lost 3 bases to trimming and J lost 7 bases, with 16 bases between them. Germline CDR1 KGHSH, CDR2 LQKENI. CDR3 bases: TGTGCCAGCTCACCGGCCGAGGGGGGGCAAAATGAGCAGTTCTTC. Translating it yields CASSPAEGGQNEQFF.

This clonotype was counted many times. V usage is TRBV20-1 and J usage is TRBJ2-3; the D gene could be TRBD1 or TRBD2 (6 bases each). Germline CDR1 DFQATT, CDR2 SNEGSKA (reference sequence). Trimming removed 3 bases at V and 1 base at J, with 8 bases between. The CDR3 covers 13 residues. CDR3 region: CSARGGRTDTQYF. The CDR3 nucleotides read TGCAGTGCTAGGGGGGGCCGCACAGATACGCAGTATTTT.

This clonotype has at least ten counts. This chain uses TRBV2 with TRBJ1-2; no reliable D call. V gave up 4 bases and J gave up 2 bases, with 8 bases separating them. The germline gives CDR1 SNHLY, CDR2 FYNNEI. CDR3 size: 13 residues. The DNA for the CDR3 is TGTGCCAGCAGTGGGCAGATCAACTATGGCTACACCTTC. This gives the protein CASSGQINYGYTF.

In its sample, this clonotype was seen many times. The rearrangement uses TRBV9 and TRBJ1-2; possible D gene TRBD1, 6 bases. The germline CDR1 and CDR2 sequences are SGDLS and YYNGEE. Deletions cut 7 bases from V and 7 bases from J, with 14 bases between. The CDR3 sequence is 12 residues long. The CDR3 coding sequence is TGTGCCAGCGCAGGGGAGGTTTCTGGCTACACCTTC. Its translation: CASAGEVSGYTF.

This clonotype was recorded at least ten times. This sequence joins TRBV6-5 and TRBJ1-3, with TRBD1 as a possible D gene (6 bases). The V end was cut by 7 bases, the J end by 2 bases, with 15 bases between. CDR1 is MNHEY and CDR2 is SVGAGI in the germline V gene. This CDR3 has 15 amino acids. The CDR3 DNA reads TGTGCCAGCACCCAGACAGGCAGGGCTGGAAACACCATATATTTT. Translation gives CASTQTGRAGNTIYF.

This clonotype was seen repeatedly, ten times or more. This chain links TRBV9 with TRBJ2-2; the D gene is possibly TRBD2 (5 bases). Trimming took 0 bases from V and 7 from J, leaving 16 bases between them. Germline assignment: CDR1 SGDLS and CDR2 YYNGEE. This CDR3 has 16 amino acids. In DNA, the CDR3 is TGTGCCAGCAGCGTAGGAGGCGGACGGGGTGGCGGGGAGCTGTTTTTT. Amino acid sequence: CASSVGGGRGGGELFF.

There are many counts of this clonotype. V usage is TRBV7-2 and J usage is TRBJ2-7; weak D call: TRBD2 (6 bases). Trimming cost V 8 bases and J 3 bases, with 14 bases left between them. Germline V gene data show CDR1 as SGHTA and CDR2 as FQGNSA. The CDR3 covers 13 residues. DNA of the CDR3: TGTGCCAGCTCTGCCGTGCGGGGCTACGAGCAGTACTTC. As protein: CASSAVRGYEQYF.